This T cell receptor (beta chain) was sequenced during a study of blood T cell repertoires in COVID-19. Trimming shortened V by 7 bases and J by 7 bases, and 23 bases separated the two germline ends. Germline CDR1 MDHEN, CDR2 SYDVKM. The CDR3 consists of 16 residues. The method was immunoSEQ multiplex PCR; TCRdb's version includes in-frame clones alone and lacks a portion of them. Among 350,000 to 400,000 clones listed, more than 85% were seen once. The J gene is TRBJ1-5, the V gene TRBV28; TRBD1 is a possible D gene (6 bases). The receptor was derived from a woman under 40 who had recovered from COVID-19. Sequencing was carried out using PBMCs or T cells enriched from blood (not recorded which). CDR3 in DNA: TGTGCCAGCATTGCCTCGAGGGGGGGGCAGGGACAGCCCCAGCATTTT. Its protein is CASIASRGGQGQPQHF.